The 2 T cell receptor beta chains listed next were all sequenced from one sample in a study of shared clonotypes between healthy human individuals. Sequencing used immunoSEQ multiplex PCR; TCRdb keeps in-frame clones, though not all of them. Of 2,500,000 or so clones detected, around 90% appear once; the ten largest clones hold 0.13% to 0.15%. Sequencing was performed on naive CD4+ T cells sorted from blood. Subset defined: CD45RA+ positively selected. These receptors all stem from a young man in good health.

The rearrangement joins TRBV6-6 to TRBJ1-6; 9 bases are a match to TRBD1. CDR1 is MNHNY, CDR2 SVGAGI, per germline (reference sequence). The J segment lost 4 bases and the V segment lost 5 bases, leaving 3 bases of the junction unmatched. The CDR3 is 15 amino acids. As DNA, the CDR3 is TGTGCCAGCAGTCCCGGGACAGGGTATAATTCACCCCTCCACTTT. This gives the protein CASSPGTGYNSPLHF.

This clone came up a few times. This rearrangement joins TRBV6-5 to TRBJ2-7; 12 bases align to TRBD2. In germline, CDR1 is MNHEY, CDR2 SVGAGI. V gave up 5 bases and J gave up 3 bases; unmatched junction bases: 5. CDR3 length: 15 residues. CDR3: CASSTGLAGRYEQYF. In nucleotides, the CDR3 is TGTGCCAGCAGTACTGGACTAGCGGGACGCTACGAGCAGTACTTC.